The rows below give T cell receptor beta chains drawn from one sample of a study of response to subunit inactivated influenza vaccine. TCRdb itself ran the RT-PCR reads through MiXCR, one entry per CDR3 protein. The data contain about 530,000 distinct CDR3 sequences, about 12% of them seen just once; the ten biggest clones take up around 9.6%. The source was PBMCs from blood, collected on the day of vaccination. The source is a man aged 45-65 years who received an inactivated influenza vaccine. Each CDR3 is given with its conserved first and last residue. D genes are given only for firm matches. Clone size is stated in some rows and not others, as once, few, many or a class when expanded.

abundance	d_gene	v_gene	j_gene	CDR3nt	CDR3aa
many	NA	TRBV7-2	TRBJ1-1	TGTGCCAGCAGCTTAGGACAGCGTAATGAAGCTTTCTTT	CASSLGQRNEAFF
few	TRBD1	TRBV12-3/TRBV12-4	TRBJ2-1	TGTGCCAGCAGGCGACAGGGGGCGCATGAGGAGCAGTTCTTC	CASRRQGAHEEQFF
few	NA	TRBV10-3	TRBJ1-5	TGTGCCATCAGTGACGAAGGGGTACAGCCCCAGCATTTT	CAISDEGVQPQHF
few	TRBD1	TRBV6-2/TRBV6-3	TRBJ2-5	TGTGCCAGCAGAGGGACAGGGAGCGAGACCCAGTACTTC	CASRGTGSETQYF
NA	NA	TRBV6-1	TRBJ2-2	TGTGCCAGCAGACGAGCCGGGACCTCGCTTGGGGAGCTGTTTTTT	CASRRAGTSLGELFF
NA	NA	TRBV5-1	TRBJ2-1	TGCGCCAGCAGCGTTCAGGGGTACAATGAGCAGTTCTTC	CASSVQGYNEQFF
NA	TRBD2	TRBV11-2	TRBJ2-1	TGTGCCAGCAGCTTAGATGTACTAGCGGGATTCAATGATGAGCAGTTCTTC	CASSLDVLAGFNDEQFF
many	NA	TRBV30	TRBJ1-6	TGTGCCTGGGGGAGAGCCTATAATTCACCCCTCCACTTT	CAWGRAYNSPLHF
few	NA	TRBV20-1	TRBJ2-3	TGCAGTGCTAGAGGTTTGGGATCTGACTTAGCCTCTAGCACAGATACGCAGTATTTT	CSARGLGSDLASSTDTQYF
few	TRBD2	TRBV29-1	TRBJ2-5	TGCAGCGTTGAATGGGGCGGGAGGGCCTTAGAGACCCAGTACTTC	CSVEWGGRALETQYF
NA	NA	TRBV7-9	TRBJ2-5	TGTGCCAGCAGCTTAGATAATTGGCAGGGACAAGAGACCCAGTACTTC	CASSLDNWQGQETQYF
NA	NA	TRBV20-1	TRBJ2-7	TGCAGTGCTGGAAGGACAGCGCCCTACGAGCAGTACTTC	CSAGRTAPYEQYF
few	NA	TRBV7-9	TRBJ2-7	TGTGCCAGCAGCACCGGCGGAGCGGGCTCCTACGAGCAGTACTTC	CASSTGGAGSYEQYF
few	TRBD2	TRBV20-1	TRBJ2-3	TGCAGTGCTAGGGACCCCCTCCTAGCGGGGGTGGAAGATACGCAGTATTTT	CSARDPLLAGVEDTQYF
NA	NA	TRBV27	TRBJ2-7	TGTGCCAGCAGTTTGAATGTACTAGCTGTCTCCTACGAGCAGTACTTC	CASSLNVLAVSYEQYF
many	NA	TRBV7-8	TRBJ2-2	TGTGCCAGCAGCTCCCCAGGGGAAGGGGGTCCCGGGGAGCTGTTTTTT	CASSSPGEGGPGELFF
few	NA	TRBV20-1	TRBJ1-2	TGCAGTGCTAGAGTTGCGGAAAACTATGGCTACACCTTC	CSARVAENYGYTF
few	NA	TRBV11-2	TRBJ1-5	TGTGCCAGCAGCTTGGGGGGCAGAGGCAATCAGCCCCAGCATTTT	CASSLGGRGNQPQHF
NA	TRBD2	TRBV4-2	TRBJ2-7	TGTGCCAGCAGCCAAATGCGGGGACTAGCGGGGGGCACGTCTTCCGAGCAGTACTTC	CASSQMRGLAGGTSSEQYF
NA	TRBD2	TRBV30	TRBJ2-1	TGTGCCTGGAGCGGGGGGACTTTCAATGAGCAGTTCTTC	CAWSGGTFNEQFF